Listed below are T cell receptor beta chains from one sample, sequenced in a study of blood T cell repertoires in COVID-19. Measured with immunoSEQ multiplex PCR; TCRdb has only the in-frame clones, and not every one. The sample carries roughly 280,000 clones, approximately 86% recorded once. Specimen: peripheral blood. Source of these receptors: a man aged 25-45 years with active or convalescent COVID-19. Both conserved end residues are part of each CDR3. Each record gives: CDR3 DNA, CDR3 protein, J gene, clone size, V gene, D gene. A D gene is named only where the DNA matches it firmly. Only part of the rows carry a size: once, few, many, or a class if the clone is expanded.

CDR3 DNA: TGTGCCAGCAGCAATAACGGACAGGTGAACACTGAAGCTTTCTTT
CDR3 protein: CASSNNGQVNTEAFF
J gene: TRBJ1-1
clone size: .
V gene: TRBV3-1/TRBV3-2
D gene: TRBD1

CDR3 DNA: TGCGCCAGCAGCCAAGGGACCCTGGAGGTTGAGACCCAGTACTTC
CDR3 protein: CASSQGTLEVETQYF
J gene: TRBJ2-5
clone size: .
V gene: TRBV4-3
D gene: .

CDR3 DNA: TGTGCCTGGAGTCCCGACAGGTGGTCCAACAATGAGCAGTTCTTC
CDR3 protein: CAWSPDRWSNNEQFF
J gene: TRBJ2-1
clone size: .
V gene: TRBV30
D gene: .

CDR3 DNA: TGTGCCAGCAGCTTAACGAGGGAGGGCTATGGCTACACCTTC
CDR3 protein: CASSLTREGYGYTF
J gene: TRBJ1-2
clone size: once
V gene: TRBV7-3
D gene: .

CDR3 DNA: TGTGCCAGCAGCTTAGGACTAGCGGGGGCCCGCTCAGATACGCAGTATTTT
CDR3 protein: CASSLGLAGARSDTQYF
J gene: TRBJ2-3
clone size: many
V gene: TRBV7-2
D gene: TRBD2

CDR3 DNA: TGTGCCAGCAGTTCCCCGGCCGGATTGCGGGACTACTATGGCTACACCTTC
CDR3 protein: CASSSPAGLRDYYGYTF
J gene: TRBJ1-2
clone size: .
V gene: TRBV6-2/TRBV6-3
D gene: .

CDR3 DNA: TGTGCCAGTAGTATAAAGCGGAGCTCCTACGAGCAGTACTTC
CDR3 protein: CASSIKRSSYEQYF
J gene: TRBJ2-7
clone size: .
V gene: TRBV19
D gene: .

CDR3 DNA: TGTGCCAGCAGCTCCCCCCGGCTAGCGAATGAGCAGTTCTTC
CDR3 protein: CASSSPRLANEQFF
J gene: TRBJ2-1
clone size: .
V gene: TRBV5-4
D gene: .

CDR3 DNA: TGTGCCAGCTGGCCCCACGTGGGGGGGGCGAACACTGAAGCTTTCTTT
CDR3 protein: CASWPHVGGANTEAFF
J gene: TRBJ1-1
clone size: .
V gene: TRBV27
D gene: .

CDR3 DNA: TGTGCCAGCAGTACCCGACAGGGTGGTGGCTACACCTTC
CDR3 protein: CASSTRQGGGYTF
J gene: TRBJ1-2
clone size: .
V gene: TRBV6-5
D gene: TRBD1

CDR3 DNA: TGTGCCAGTAGTAAGCACGGAGAGACCCAGTACTTC
CDR3 protein: CASSKHGETQYF
J gene: TRBJ2-5
clone size: .
V gene: TRBV19
D gene: .

CDR3 DNA: TGTGCCAGCAGCTTGCAGGATCAGCCCCAGCATTTT
CDR3 protein: CASSLQDQPQHF
J gene: TRBJ1-5
clone size: .
V gene: TRBV5-5
D gene: .

CDR3 DNA: TGCGCCAGCAGCTCCCCCGGGACAGGGTATGGCTACACCTTC
CDR3 protein: CASSSPGTGYGYTF
J gene: TRBJ1-2
clone size: .
V gene: TRBV5-1
D gene: TRBD1

CDR3 DNA: TGTGCCAGCAGCTCCCTACCTGGACAGTCCGAATCCTTC
CDR3 protein: CASSSLPGQSESF
J gene: TRBJ2-7
clone size: .
V gene: TRBV5-6
D gene: .

CDR3 DNA: TGTGCCAGCAGCTGGAGGCGTGATGAGCAGTTCTTC
CDR3 protein: CASSWRRDEQFF
J gene: TRBJ2-1
clone size: .
V gene: TRBV5-6
D gene: .

CDR3 DNA: TGCGCCAGCCGCGAAGGGGCGGGGGGATTCCAAGAGACCCAGTACTTC
CDR3 protein: CASREGAGGFQETQYF
J gene: TRBJ2-5
clone size: many
V gene: TRBV5-1
D gene: TRBD2

CDR3 DNA: TGCGCCAGCACACGCGTAGCGGGGGGGCAAGACACGCAGTATTTT
CDR3 protein: CASTRVAGGQDTQYF
J gene: TRBJ2-3
clone size: .
V gene: TRBV5-1
D gene: TRBD2

CDR3 DNA: TGTGCCTGGAACGGGGAGAACACTGAAGCTTTCTTT
CDR3 protein: CAWNGENTEAFF
J gene: TRBJ1-1
clone size: .
V gene: TRBV30
D gene: .

CDR3 DNA: TGTGCCACCAGCAGAGAACAGGGAAGTTACACTGAAGCTTTCTTT
CDR3 protein: CATSREQGSYTEAFF
J gene: TRBJ1-1
clone size: .
V gene: TRBV15
D gene: .

CDR3 DNA: TGTGCCAGCAGCAAAAAGGGCCCCAAGAGATCGGGACAGATGAACACTGAAGCTTTCTTT
CDR3 protein: CASSKKGPKRSGQMNTEAFF
J gene: TRBJ1-1
clone size: .
V gene: TRBV21-1
D gene: .

CDR3 DNA: TGTGCCAGCAGCCCAGAATATAGCGGGGGGGCTAACTATGAGCAGTTCTTC
CDR3 protein: CASSPEYSGGANYEQFF
J gene: TRBJ2-1
clone size: .
V gene: TRBV11-2
D gene: TRBD2

CDR3 DNA: TGTGCCAGCAGGCGGGGGAATTCACCCCTCCACTTT
CDR3 protein: CASRRGNSPLHF
J gene: TRBJ1-6
clone size: once
V gene: TRBV3-1/TRBV3-2
D gene: .

CDR3 DNA: TGTGCCAGCAGCTTTCGAGCAGGGACAAATGGGGACACCATATATTTT
CDR3 protein: CASSFRAGTNGDTIYF
J gene: TRBJ1-3
clone size: .
V gene: TRBV5-8
D gene: .

CDR3 DNA: TGTGCCATCAGGTCCGGGACTAGCGGGGAGACCGGGGAGCTGTTTTTT
CDR3 protein: CAIRSGTSGETGELFF
J gene: TRBJ2-2
clone size: .
V gene: TRBV10-3
D gene: TRBD2

CDR3 DNA: TGTGCCAGCAGCTTTGGGACAGGGGTTGGCTACACCTTC
CDR3 protein: CASSFGTGVGYTF
J gene: TRBJ1-2
clone size: .
V gene: TRBV11-2
D gene: TRBD1

CDR3 DNA: TGTGCCAGCAGCCTCGAGGGATGGGCGGATACGCAGTATTTT
CDR3 protein: CASSLEGWADTQYF
J gene: TRBJ2-3
clone size: .
V gene: TRBV9
D gene: .

CDR3 DNA: TGTGCCAGCGGGTCTAGCGGTTACAATGAGCAGTTCTTC
CDR3 protein: CASGSSGYNEQFF
J gene: TRBJ2-1
clone size: .
V gene: TRBV9
D gene: TRBD2

CDR3 DNA: TGTGCCAGCAGCCAGGATGTGGGCCGGGAGACCCAGTACTTC
CDR3 protein: CASSQDVGRETQYF
J gene: TRBJ2-5
clone size: few
V gene: TRBV5-5
D gene: .

CDR3 DNA: TGCGCCAGCAGCCCGAGCTCGGATACGCAGTATTTT
CDR3 protein: CASSPSSDTQYF
J gene: TRBJ2-3
clone size: once
V gene: TRBV5-1
D gene: .

CDR3 DNA: TGTGCCAGCAGCCAGGGACAGGGGTCCTACTCCTATAATTCACCCCTCCACTTT
CDR3 protein: CASSQGQGSYSYNSPLHF
J gene: TRBJ1-6
clone size: .
V gene: TRBV14
D gene: TRBD1

CDR3 DNA: TGTGCCAGCAGCGAAAACAGGGGGTTAAGGGGCTACACCTTC
CDR3 protein: CASSENRGLRGYTF
J gene: TRBJ1-2
clone size: .
V gene: TRBV5-6
D gene: TRBD1

CDR3 DNA: TGTGCCAGTAGTATTAGGACTAGCGGTACCGGGGAGCTGTTTTTT
CDR3 protein: CASSIRTSGTGELFF
J gene: TRBJ2-2
clone size: .
V gene: TRBV19
D gene: TRBD2

CDR3 DNA: TGTGCCAGCAGCGATGTGGGGGGGACCCAGCATTTT
CDR3 protein: CASSDVGGTQHF
J gene: TRBJ1-5
clone size: .
V gene: TRBV5-4
D gene: .

CDR3 DNA: TGTGCCAGCTCACTAGGGACAGGGGGCACAGATACGCAGTATTTT
CDR3 protein: CASSLGTGGTDTQYF
J gene: TRBJ2-3
clone size: .
V gene: TRBV18
D gene: TRBD1

CDR3 DNA: TGTGCCAGCAGCCCGCATTGGGACAATCCGGAGACCCAGTACTTC
CDR3 protein: CASSPHWDNPETQYF
J gene: TRBJ2-5
clone size: .
V gene: TRBV11-2
D gene: .

CDR3 DNA: TGTGCCAGCAGTGAAGTCCACAGGGGAGAAGCTTTCTTT
CDR3 protein: CASSEVHRGEAFF
J gene: TRBJ1-1
clone size: .
V gene: TRBV2
D gene: TRBD1

CDR3 DNA: TGTGCCAGCAGTTTAACCTCGACAGGGGGTTACGAGCAGTACTTC
CDR3 protein: CASSLTSTGGYEQYF
J gene: TRBJ2-7
clone size: .
V gene: TRBV28
D gene: TRBD1

CDR3 DNA: TGTGCCAGCAGCCAAAGCGGGGGGGAAAACAATGAGCAGTTCTTC
CDR3 protein: CASSQSGGENNEQFF
J gene: TRBJ2-1
clone size: once
V gene: TRBV6-5
D gene: TRBD2

CDR3 DNA: TGCGCCAGCAGCCAGCATGGACTAGCGGGGGGGAAGAGCTCCTACAATGAGCAGTTCTTC
CDR3 protein: CASSQHGLAGGKSSYNEQFF
J gene: TRBJ2-1
clone size: .
V gene: TRBV4-1
D gene: TRBD2

CDR3 DNA: TGTGCCAGCAGCTTGGGTCTTTCAGGGTTTTCCCAGACCCAGTACTTC
CDR3 protein: CASSLGLSGFSQTQYF
J gene: TRBJ2-5
clone size: .
V gene: TRBV7-2
D gene: .

CDR3 DNA: TGTGCCAGCAGCGAAACAGGGGGAGGAAGTTCACCCCTCCACTTT
CDR3 protein: CASSETGGGSSPLHF
J gene: TRBJ1-6
clone size: few
V gene: TRBV9
D gene: TRBD1

CDR3 DNA: TGTGCTAGTGGTTCAATCCGGGACAGAACGCCGAACACTGAAGCTTTCTTT
CDR3 protein: CASGSIRDRTPNTEAFF
J gene: TRBJ1-1
clone size: .
V gene: TRBV12-5
D gene: TRBD1

CDR3 DNA: TGTGCCAGCACGTCAGGGGCTATTGACTACACCTTC
CDR3 protein: CASTSGAIDYTF
J gene: TRBJ1-2
clone size: .
V gene: TRBV28
D gene: .

CDR3 DNA: TGTGCCACCGACAGGGGTAATGAGCAGTTCTTC
CDR3 protein: CATDRGNEQFF
J gene: TRBJ2-1
clone size: .
V gene: TRBV12-3/TRBV12-4
D gene: TRBD1

CDR3 DNA: TGTGCCACCAGCAGAGCAACGGGAAGCAATCAGCCCCAGCATTTT
CDR3 protein: CATSRATGSNQPQHF
J gene: TRBJ1-5
clone size: .
V gene: TRBV15
D gene: .

CDR3 DNA: TGTGCCAGTAGTATCGAGGGGCCCCAGCATTTT
CDR3 protein: CASSIEGPQHF
J gene: TRBJ1-5
clone size: .
V gene: TRBV19
D gene: .

CDR3 DNA: TGTGCCAGCAGCTTAAGATTACGGACAGGGGCAAGAGGAAACACCATATATTTT
CDR3 protein: CASSLRLRTGARGNTIYF
J gene: TRBJ1-3
clone size: .
V gene: TRBV7-9
D gene: TRBD1

CDR3 DNA: TGTGCCAGCAGCCAAGGGGGCGGCGGTGGGACCGGGGAGCTGTTTTTT
CDR3 protein: CASSQGGGGGTGELFF
J gene: TRBJ2-2
clone size: .
V gene: TRBV4-2
D gene: .